This T cell receptor (beta chain) was captured in a study of tumor-infiltrating lymphocytes in primary liver carcinoma. Broader study findings: Tumor specimens were characterized by a significantly higher top-250-clone fraction than blood (p = 0.039).

Germline DNA was extracted too, while blood RNA derived from unsorted whole blood. Patients showed chronic HBV infection and an absence of prior treatment. TCR beta cDNA came from approximately 0.55 ug total RNA, primed with a constant-region primer. Generation of the TCR beta libraries relied on three nested multiplex PCR rounds using slightly modified ARM-PCR. Use of TRBV1-TRBV30 forward primers with a C-beta reverse primer characterized the first two PCR rounds, which lasted roughly 11 cycles each. TCRdb fed the multiplex PCR reads into MiXCR, producing one record per CDR3 protein. The data hold some 190,000 distinct CDR3 sequences, with less than 65% observed a single time. As to this clonotype: Antigen unknown. At one end the junction does not follow the germline gene, possibly because of a read error.

This CDR3 has 17 amino acids. The germline CDR1 and CDR2 sequences are SGHAT and FQNNGV. The genes are TRBV11-2 and TRBJ2-3, with a weak D call TRBD1 (6 bases). The TCR comes from a man between 35 and 55 years old with primary liver carcinoma and hepatitis B virus infection. The sample was peripheral blood. The CDR3 region has the DNA TGTGCCAGCAGCTCACCCCTTACAGGGCTTTGGGAAGATACACAGTATTTT. Its protein product is CASSSPLTGLWEDTQYF.